The 11 T cell receptor beta chains given below trace back to one sample, sequenced in a study of CD8 T cells in Susac syndrome. A quantity of about 0.5 to 1 ug RNA underwent reverse transcription using random hexamers. MiXCR, run by TCRdb on the immunoSEQ multiplex PCR reads, gives a single entry per CDR3 protein. Altogether approximately 160,000 distinct CDR3 sequences are present, about 90% being singletons, with the ten largest covering about 0.073%. Sequenced: CD4+ T cells from PBMCs. The receptor source for this set is a human donor in good health.

The V call is TRBV3-1, the J call TRBJ1-6; possible D gene TRBD1, 5 bases. This CDR3 is built from 14 residues. V lost 5 bases, J lost 10 bases, and 15 bases lay in between. Germline-derived CDR1 and CDR2 are LGHDT and YNNKEL (reference sequence). The CDR3 loop is CASSSRGEESPLHF. The CDR3 coding sequence is TGTGCCAGCAGCTCAAGGGGTGAGGAGTCACCCCTCCACTTT.

The chain couples TRBV20-1 to TRBJ2-3, with 7 bases fitting TRBD2. This CDR3 is 15 amino acids long. Looked up from germline, CDR1 is DFQATT and CDR2 is SNEGSKA (reference sequence). Unmatched junction bases numbered 5, after V lost 0 bases and J lost 2 bases. CDR3 in amino acids: CSARDRLAATDTQYF. CDR3 coding DNA: TGCAGTGCTAGAGACCGGCTAGCGGCCACAGATACGCAGTATTTT.

The chain links TRBV25-1 to TRBJ1-5; the D gene is possibly TRBD1 (5 bases). The CDR3 consists of 15 residues. V was shortened by 1 base and J by 1 base, with 8 bases between the two germline ends. CDR1 is MGHDK, CDR2 SYGVNS, per germline. The CDR3 is CASSEFEGSNQPQHF. In DNA, the CDR3 is TGTGCCAGCAGTGAATTCGAGGGGAGCAATCAGCCCCAGCATTTT.

This sequence joins TRBV2 and TRBJ2-2, with 7 bases aligning to TRBD2. The J segment lost 3 bases and the V segment lost 8 bases, leaving 3 bases of the junction unmatched. CDR1 and CDR2 from the germline V gene are SNHLY and FYNNEI. CDR3 length equals 13 residues. DNA for the CDR3: TGTGCCAGCGGGCTAGCGGACACCGGGGAGCTGTTTTTT. This gives the protein CASGLADTGELFF.

V is TRBV4-1 and J is TRBJ1-2; tentative D call: TRBD1 (5 bases). V was shortened by 4 bases and J by 4 bases, with 10 bases between the two germline ends. The CDR3 covers 13 residues. Germline lookup yields CDR1 MGHRA and CDR2 YSYEKL. The CDR3 spells CASSPRRGYGYTF. The CDR3 DNA reads TGCGCCAGCAGCCCTCGAAGGGGCTATGGCTACACCTTC.

This clonotype was picked up one time. The chain couples TRBV7-2 to TRBJ1-5; TRBD1 might be the D (6 bases). The V end was cut by 0 bases, the J end by 8 bases, with 14 bases between. Germline assignment: CDR1 SGHTA and CDR2 FQGNSA. The CDR3 has 15 amino acids. The CDR3 DNA reads TGTGCCAGCAGCTTAGCGCCCTGGGGGCGGGAGCCCCAGCATTTT. It codes for CASSLAPWGREPQHF.

The V call is TRBV7-2, the J call TRBJ2-3, with D hard to call. From germline, CDR1 is SGHTA and CDR2 FQGNSA. The germline V and J ends were trimmed by 2 bases and 5 bases, with 5 bases remaining between them. This CDR3 is built from 12 residues. CDR3 bases: TGTGCCAGCAGCTTAAAAAAAGATACGCAGTATTTT. It translates to CASSLKKDTQYF.

J is TRBJ2-3 and V is TRBV7-2, with D possibly TRBD1 on 5 matching bases. The V end was cut by 5 bases, the J end by 4 bases, with 10 bases between. Germline lookup yields CDR1 SGHTA and CDR2 FQGNSA. The CDR3 is 13 residues long. CDR3: CASSITRADTQYF. The CDR3 DNA reads TGTGCCAGCAGCATCACCAGGGCAGATACGCAGTATTTT.

This chain uses TRBV28 with TRBJ2-5; D is perhaps TRBD2 (6 bases). CDR1 MDHEN and CDR2 SYDVKM come from the germline V gene. V dropped 5 bases and J dropped 5 bases, with 12 bases sitting between them. The CDR3 runs 13 residues. CDR3: CASSTTREETQYF. For the CDR3, the DNA is TGTGCCAGCAGTACGACTAGGGAGGAGACCCAGTACTTC. The full variable domain, rest sourced from reference TRBV28 and TRBJ2-5, is DVKVTQSSRYLVKRTGEKVFLECVQDMDHENMFWYRQDPGLGLRLIYFSYDVKMKEKGDIPEGYSVSREKKERFSLILESASTNQTSMYLCASSTTREETQYFGPGTRLLVL.

V and J are TRBV9 and TRBJ2-7; TRBD2 agrees at 8 bases. The CDR3 length is 15 residues. Germline V gene sequence: CDR1 SGDLS, CDR2 YYNGEE. With V trimmed by 4 bases and J by 3 bases, 9 bases remained unmatched. In DNA form, the CDR3 reads TGTGCCAGCAGCCCCCTAGCGGGTTTTGGCTACGAGCAGTACTTC. Protein: CASSPLAGFGYEQYF.

In this sample, this clonotype turned up once. The gene calls are TRBV7-9 and TRBJ1-2, with D unresolved. Germline CDR1 is SEHNR and CDR2 is FQNEAQ (reference sequence). CDR3 length: 12 residues. V gave up 3 bases and J gave up 5 bases, with 7 bases separating them. This CDR3 is CASSLGAYGYTF. The CDR3 region has the DNA TGTGCCAGCAGCTTGGGCGCGTATGGCTACACCTTC.